The 29 T cell receptor beta chains below all came from one sample that was sequenced in a study of cytomegalovirus exposure and HLA in healthy donors. PCR primers comprised 60 Vbeta and 13 Jbeta primers. Libraries were prepared by immunoSEQ multiplex PCR; TCRdb keeps only in-frame clonotypes and omits some of them. The table lists around 150,000 clones, around 63% of them singletons. Sequencing input: PBMCs. The receptors derive from a human donor in good health.

This rearrangement joins TRBV28 to TRBJ1-2; 10 nucleotides match TRBD1. CDR3 length: 17 amino acids. V trimming: 2 bases; J trimming: 5 bases; junction bases outside the gene matches: 11. Per the germline V gene, CDR1 is MDHEN and CDR2 is SYDVKM. CDR3 sequence: CASSLSSGQGVGYGYTF. DNA of the CDR3: TGTGCCAGCAGTTTAAGCTCCGGACAGGGGGTTGGGTATGGCTACACCTTC.

The chain carries TRBV6-5 and TRBJ2-5; no firm D call. V was clipped by 2 bases and J by 1 base, with 14 bases between them. The germline V gene encodes CDR1 MNHEY and CDR2 SVGAGI. The length of the CDR3 is 16 residues. The CDR3 sequence is CASSYRPSIIQETQYF. The DNA of the CDR3 is TGTGCCAGCAGTTACCGTCCGAGTATTATCCAAGAGACCCAGTACTTC.

This clone turned up a few times. The chain couples TRBV28 to TRBJ2-1; 9 bases map to TRBD2. Germline loops: CDR1 MDHEN, CDR2 SYDVKM. The V and J ends lost 5 bases and 6 bases, in that order; junction bases with no gene match: 8. There are 15 residues in the CDR3. CDR3 loop: CASSQLAGFSNEQFF. The DNA of the CDR3 is TGTGCCAGCAGTCAACTAGCGGGCTTTTCCAATGAGCAGTTCTTC.

The CDR3 sequence: CASSTDRASGEQFF. The CDR3 DNA reads TGCGCCAGCAGCACGGACAGGGCCAGTGGTGAGCAGTTCTTC. This rearrangement joins TRBV5-1 to TRBJ2-1; 8 bases map to TRBD1. Germline assignment: CDR1 SGHRS and CDR2 YFSETQ. CDR3 length equals 14 residues. V lost 4 bases and J lost 9; bases outside the gene matches: 9.

The V and J genes are TRBV4-1 and TRBJ2-1; maybe TRBD1 (6 bases). Germline V CDR1 and CDR2: MGHRA, YSYEKL. The V end was cut by 1 base, the J end by 5 bases, with 6 bases between. This CDR3 has 13 residues. The CDR3 DNA is TGCGCCAGCAGCCAAGGGGACAACAATGAGCAGTTCTTC. Its protein is CASSQGDNNEQFF.

This clone was recorded a few times. This rearrangement joins TRBV29-1 to TRBJ2-5, with 8 bases lining up with TRBD2. V lost 4 bases, J lost 5 bases, and 12 bases stayed unmatched. The V gene's germline CDR1 is SQVTM and CDR2 ANQGSEA. This CDR3 is built from 15 residues. As DNA, the CDR3 is TGCAGCGTTGCTTTAGCGGGACTGGGGGTCGAGACCCAGTACTTC. Protein sequence: CSVALAGLGVETQYF.

This rearrangement joins TRBV15 to TRBJ1-3; 9 bases match TRBD1. The J segment lost 2 bases and the V segment lost 6 bases, leaving 5 bases of the junction unmatched. Per germline, CDR1 LNHNV and CDR2 YYDKDF (reference sequence). This CDR3 region has 15 residues. Here the CDR3 DNA reads TGTGCCACCAGTTTGGACAGGGGAGCTGGAAACACCATATATTTT. Protein: CATSLDRGAGNTIYF.

V is TRBV10-3 and J is TRBJ2-7; tentatively, D is TRBD2 (5 bases). The CDR3 totals 14 residues. The ends were cut back, 5 bases at V and 5 bases at J, with 16 bases in the middle. Germline CDR1 reads ENHRY; CDR2 reads SYGVKD. CDR3 sequence reads: CAISPGGSLHEQYF. CDR3 DNA: TGTGCCATCAGTCCCGGAGGTAGCCTGCACGAGCAGTACTTC.

The J gene is TRBJ2-1, the V gene TRBV6-5, with a weak D call TRBD1 (5 bases). The CDR3 sequence is 14 residues long. Germline assignment: CDR1 MNHEY and CDR2 SVGAGI. The V gene lost 2 bases and the J gene lost 2 bases, with 7 bases spanning the gap. The CDR3 loop is CASSYVDTYNEQFF. The CDR3 DNA reads as TGTGCCAGCAGTTACGTGGACACCTACAATGAGCAGTTCTTC.

The V call is TRBV5-1, the J call TRBJ1-4; D remains ambiguous. V lost 3 bases, J lost 2 bases, and 11 bases lay in between. This CDR3 comprises 15 residues. Germline CDR1 SGHRS, CDR2 YFSETQ. The CDR3 DNA sequence: TGCGCCAGCAGCTCTCAGGCGGGGACTAATGAAAAACTGTTTTTT. Residues: CASSSQAGTNEKLFF.

This clone was seen a handful of times. The chain carries TRBV11-3 and TRBJ2-3; no clear D. Between the trimmed V and J ends, which lost 6 bases and 3 bases, there was a span of 7 bases. There are 12 residues in the CDR3. Germline assignment: CDR1 SGHNT and CDR2 YENEEA. CDR3 in DNA: TGTGCCAGCAGTAAAGAGACAGATACGCAGTATTTT. It translates to CASSKETDTQYF.

This clone was counted between two and nine times. The chain couples TRBV11-1 to TRBJ2-4; D is perhaps TRBD1 (5 bases). This CDR3 comprises 18 residues. The germline V gene has CDR1 SGHAT and CDR2 FQDESV (reference sequence). The V end lost 5 bases, the J end lost 0 bases, and 20 bases lay between the germline ends. This CDR3 is CASSQPRTRSLAKNIQYF. DNA of the CDR3: TGTGCCAGCAGCCAACCACGGACAAGATCCTTAGCCAAAAACATTCAGTACTTC.

The CDR3 nucleotides read TGTGCCAGCAGTCCCGGGACAGGGTTGGGAAAACTGTTTTTT. This encodes CASSPGTGLGKLFF. The chain couples TRBV6-1 to TRBJ1-4, with 9 bases aligning to TRBD1. V was pared by 5 bases and J by 10 bases, with 8 bases of the junction left unmatched. CDR1 and CDR2 from the germline V gene are MNHNS and SASEGT. This CDR3 region has 14 residues.

The CDR3: CASSERQGQETQYF. CDR3 sequence (DNA): TGTGCCAGCAGTGAGCGGCAGGGCCAAGAGACCCAGTACTTC. V and J are TRBV2 and TRBJ2-5, with D possibly being TRBD1 (5 bases). V lost 3 bases and J 1 base, leaving 9 bases between the germline ends. The CDR3 has 14 residues. CDR1 is SNHLY and CDR2 is FYNNEI in the germline V gene.

The chain recombines TRBV2 with TRBJ1-4; 8 bases line up with TRBD1. Per germline, CDR1 SNHLY and CDR2 FYNNEI. The length of the CDR3 is 14 residues. V was clipped by 6 bases and J by 6 bases; unmatched bases: 6. DNA for the CDR3: TGTGCCAGCAGGGACAGGGAAATATATGAAAAACTGTTTTTT. It translates to CASRDREIYEKLFF.

The rearrangement uses TRBV18 and TRBJ2-1; 11 bases match TRBD2. Looked up from germline, CDR1 is KGHSH and CDR2 is LQKENI. With 8 bases clipped from V and 3 bases from J, the junction kept 3 bases outside the gene matches. CDR3 length: 14 amino acids. The CDR3 nucleotides are TGTGCCAGCACCACTAGCGGGGGCTACAATGAGCAGTTCTTC. Its protein is CASTTSGGYNEQFF.

The chain links TRBV4-1 to TRBJ2-7; TRBD2 matches at 8 bases. Germline trimming cut 0 bases from V and 3 bases from J; bases unmatched to any gene: 7. This CDR3 is built from 16 residues. Germline V CDR1 and CDR2: MGHRA, YSYEKL. CDR3 protein: CASSQDPGTRGYEQYF. In nucleotides, the CDR3 is TGCGCCAGCAGCCAAGATCCCGGGACTAGGGGCTACGAGCAGTACTTC.

This CDR3 reads CASSREGLAVYNEQFF. Written as DNA, the CDR3 is TGTGCCAGCAGCCGAGAAGGACTAGCGGTTTACAATGAGCAGTTCTTC. The chain carries TRBV14 and TRBJ2-1; 10 nucleotides match TRBD2. The CDR3 is 16 residues long. The trim removed 4 bases at V and 4 bases at J, leaving 7 bases unmatched. Germline CDR1 is SGHDN and CDR2 is FVKESK.

V and J are TRBV28 and TRBJ2-3; 7 nucleotides line up with TRBD1. V dropped 5 bases and J dropped 3; count of bases not matched to a gene: 11. CDR3 length: 16 amino acids. CDR1 is MDHEN and CDR2 is SYDVKM in the germline V gene. CDR3 in DNA: TGTGCCAGCAGTCTGACAGGGTCGGGAAGAACAGATACGCAGTATTTT. Its protein product is CASSLTGSGRTDTQYF.

With regard to this clone: Other DNA sequences in the sample encode the same CDR3. This chain links TRBV27 with TRBJ2-5; 9 nucleotides align to TRBD2. This CDR3 is 13 amino acids long. Germline V gene data show CDR1 as MNHEY and CDR2 as SMNVEV (reference sequence). V shed 6 bases and J 1 base; nucleotides not matched to a gene: 0. CDR3 in amino acids: CASRTSGQETQYF. The CDR3 nucleotides are TGTGCCAGCAGGACTAGCGGCCAAGAGACCCAGTACTTC.

The genes are TRBV7-8 and TRBJ2-3; the match to TRBD2 covers 7 bases. Germline loops: CDR1 SGHVS, CDR2 FQNEAQ. CDR3 length: 15 residues. V was clipped by 6 bases and J by 1 base; unmatched bases: 7. For the CDR3, the DNA is TGTGCCAGCAGGGACTGGGGAGGGGGCACAGATACGCAGTATTTT. As protein: CASRDWGGGTDTQYF.

V is TRBV7-2 and J is TRBJ2-7, with 8 bases identical to TRBD1. Germline trimming cut 5 bases from V and 0 bases from J; bases unmatched to any gene: 3. From germline, CDR1 is SGHTA and CDR2 FQGNSA. The length of the CDR3 is 14 residues. The CDR3, as DNA: TGTGCCAGCAGCCCAGGGGGCCACTCCTACGAGCAGTACTTC. Its protein is CASSPGGHSYEQYF.

This clone was observed a single time. The chain has TRBV11-1 and TRBJ2-5; 8 positions agree with TRBD2. There are 14 residues in the CDR3. The V gene's germline CDR1 is SGHAT and CDR2 FQDESV (reference sequence). Trimming took 5 bases from V and 1 from J; bases not matched to a gene: 3. CDR3 sequence reads: CASSLSGIQETQYF. CDR3 DNA: TGTGCCAGCAGCCTTAGCGGGATCCAAGAGACCCAGTACTTC.

A word on this clone: As the CDR3 is not closed by the conserved phenylalanine or tryptophan, this likely results from a read error. This chain links TRBV5-6 with TRBJ2-2; D is uncertain. Germline loops: CDR1 SGHDT, CDR2 YYEEEE. CDR3 length: 16 residues. V was cut by 0 bases and J by 0 bases, with 9 bases left in between. The CDR3 region is CASSLAYRPNTGELFS. Here the CDR3 DNA reads TGTGCCAGCAGCTTGGCCTATAGGCCGAACACCGGGGAGCTGTTTTCT.

The V call is TRBV4-1, the J call TRBJ1-4; no clear D gene. Germline assignment: CDR1 MGHRA and CDR2 YSYEKL. V gave up 6 bases and J gave up 8 bases, with 13 bases separating them. The CDR3 totals 13 residues. CDR3 in amino acids: CASRPGVEEKLFF. The CDR3, as DNA: TGCGCCAGCAGACCCGGAGTTGAGGAAAAACTGTTTTTT.

In its sample, this clone was seen a few times. The chain joins TRBV5-4 to TRBJ1-2; the match to TRBD1 covers 7 bases. Germline V gene lookup returns CDR1 SGHNT and CDR2 YYREEE (reference sequence). CDR3 length: 13 residues. The J segment lost 6 bases and the V segment lost 4 bases, leaving 6 bases of the junction unmatched. CDR3 protein: CASSKQGMHGYTF. In DNA, the CDR3 is TGTGCCAGCAGCAAACAGGGGATGCATGGCTACACCTTC.

This chain uses TRBV14 with TRBJ2-1; weak D call: TRBD1 (5 bases). Trimming pared 4 bases from V and 4 bases from J, leaving 11 bases between. The CDR3 totals 14 residues. Germline CDR1 reads SGHDN; CDR2 reads FVKESK. Here the CDR3 DNA reads TGTGCCAGCAGCCGTCTAGGGGATTACAATGAGCAGTTCTTC. Translated, it gives CASSRLGDYNEQFF. Using reference TRBV14 and TRBJ2-1 for the parts outside the CDR3, the full variable domain is EAGVTQFPSHSVIEKGQTVTLRCDPISGHDNLYWYRRVMGKEIKFLLHFVKESKQDESGMPNNRFLAERTGGTYSTLKVQPAELEDSGVYFCASSRLGDYNEQFFGPGTRLTVL.

This clone was detected once. V gene TRBV12-5 combines with J gene TRBJ2-1; 10 bases fit TRBD2. V was pared by 3 bases and J by 0 bases, with 5 bases of the junction left unmatched. In germline, CDR1 is LGHNT, CDR2 FRNRAP. The CDR3 totals 17 residues. CDR3 amino acids: CASGFGLAESSYNEQFF. CDR3 in DNA: TGTGCTAGTGGTTTTGGACTAGCGGAGAGCTCCTACAATGAGCAGTTCTTC.

This clone was seen a handful of times. V and J are TRBV5-1 and TRBJ2-1, with 8 bases matching TRBD1. CDR1 and CDR2 (germline): SGHRS, YFSETQ. The CDR3 loop spans 17 amino acids. J was trimmed by 8 bases and V by 4 bases; bases with no gene match: 17. The CDR3 bases are TGCGCCAGCAGCCCATACTCTGACAGGGGCGTTGGAGATGAGCAGTTCTTC. It specifies CASSPYSDRGVGDEQFF.